These T cell receptor beta chains were read from a single sample in a study of beta chain features in type 1 diabetes. The assay was immunoSEQ multiplex PCR, and TCRdb's table has in-frame clones only and misses some. The table includes 160,000 or so clones, less than 9.5% detected once. The sample taken for sequencing was central memory CD4+ T cells from blood. These receptors all stem from a woman aged 18-29 years in good health. The CDR3 runs from the conserved cysteine through the conserved F or W. D genes are given only for firm matches. A row's size may be missing; if present it is once, few, many or a size class.

NA	TRBV2	many	TRBJ2-3	TGTGCCAGCAGCCCGATGGGGGGAAGCACAGATACGCAGTATTTT	CASSPMGGSTDTQYF
NA	TRBV28	few	TRBJ1-5	TGTGCCAGCATACAATCAGGGTTATATAGCAATCAGCCCCAGCATTTT	CASIQSGLYSNQPQHF
NA	TRBV4-2	NA	TRBJ1-1	TGTGCCAGCAGCCTTCGGACAGTGGAGGAAACTGAAGCTTTCTTT	CASSLRTVEETEAFF
NA	TRBV11-2	NA	TRBJ2-5	TGTGCCAGCAGCTTAGTTATGGGGGGGCGCGAGACCCAGTACTTC	CASSLVMGGRETQYF
NA	TRBV25-1	many	TRBJ2-1	TGTGCCAGCAGACCCACAGGGCAACTTACCTACAATGAGCAGTTCTTC	CASRPTGQLTYNEQFF
NA	TRBV10-3	few	TRBJ2-5	TGTGCCATCAGTGAGACTAGAGAAGAGACCCAGTACTTC	CAISETREETQYF
TRBD1	TRBV5-1	NA	TRBJ1-2	TGCGCCACCGGGACAGGGGAGGTCCACTATGGCTACACCTTC	CATGTGEVHYGYTF
TRBD1	TRBV27	few	TRBJ2-1	TGTGCCAGCAGTTCCCCCCCGGGACAGGGGTCATGGGAGCAGTTCTTC	CASSSPPGQGSWEQFF
TRBD1	TRBV7-2	NA	TRBJ2-7	TGTGCCAGCAGCCCTCCCTCCGGGACAGGGCGACACGAGCAGTACTTC	CASSPPSGTGRHEQYF
TRBD1	TRBV30	NA	TRBJ2-7	TGTGCCTGGAGGACAGGGGACGAGCAGTACTTC	CAWRTGDEQYF
TRBD2	TRBV9	NA	TRBJ2-7	TGTGCCAGCAGCGTAGATGTAGCGGGGGGGCGTGAGCAGTACTTC	CASSVDVAGGREQYF
TRBD2	TRBV5-1	few	TRBJ2-1	TGCGCCAGCAGCGGGACTAGCGGATACAATGAGCAGTTCTTC	CASSGTSGYNEQFF
NA	TRBV2	few	TRBJ2-6	TGTGCCAGAAGCTCACCCGGGGCCAACGTCCTGACTTTC	CARSSPGANVLTF
NA	TRBV6-6	NA	TRBJ1-2	TGTGCCAGCAGCTTCACAGGGAGCTACGGCTACACCTTC	CASSFTGSYGYTF
NA	TRBV5-5	few	TRBJ1-2	TGCGCCAGCAGCCAAGAAACTTTTAACTATGGCTACACCTTC	CASSQETFNYGYTF
NA	TRBV7-7	NA	TRBJ2-1	TGTGCTAGCAGCTCAGCGGTGGGGGCTAGAAATGAGCAGTTCTTC	CASSSAVGARNEQFF
NA	TRBV19	NA	TRBJ2-2	TGTGCCAGTAGTATCGCGGGGGCCTCTGCCACCGGGGAGCTGTTTTTT	CASSIAGASATGELFF
NA	TRBV11-2	few	TRBJ2-5	TGTGCCAGCAGCCCCCTAGAGACCCAGTACTTC	CASSPLETQYF
TRBD1	TRBV7-8	NA	TRBJ2-1	TGTGCCAGCAGCCCCAGGACAGGGGACAATGAGCAGTTCTTC	CASSPRTGDNEQFF
NA	TRBV28	few	TRBJ2-2	TGTGCCAGCAGCAGACTAGGCGAAAGGTTCGGGGAGCTGTTTTTT	CASSRLGERFGELFF